The table lists the clone carrying this T cell receptor beta chain with many counts. No antigen is known for it. Exclusion of patients followed from uncontrolled infection, other autoimmune disease, pregnancy or lactation. The data derive from a study of T cells in Graves' hyperthyroidism and ophthalmopathy. Germline CDR1 reads SGHDT; CDR2 reads YYEEEE. The CDR3 spans 11 residues. The V end was cut by 3 bases, the J end by 10 bases, with 10 bases between. The TCR beta CDR3 regions underwent amplification using RNA transcripts as the source. First-round RT-PCR with HTBI primers amplified the TCR CDR3 region. TCRdb re-called the multiplex PCR reads through MiXCR, storing one row per CDR3 protein. The data contain more than 600,000 distinct CDR3 sequences, 15% to 20% of them singletons. General study results and limits: Blood also showed most of the thyroid clonotypes that were expanded above 0.001. Ophthalmopathy was distinguished from stable hyperthyroidism by 13 V-J signatures. Ophthalmopathy was predicted by the model a median of roughly 6 months ahead of onset.

The clonotype comes from a man aged 18-30 years with Graves' hyperthyroidism. This sequence joins TRBV5-6 and TRBJ2-5; D not certain. Sequencing was done on a sample of blood. In DNA, the CDR3 is TGTGCCAGCAGCTGGGCCAGTCTCCAGTACTTC. Its protein product is CASSWASLQYF.